This T cell receptor beta chain was observed in a study of T cell responses to AZD1222 COVID-19 vaccine. Sequencing used immunoSEQ multiplex PCR; TCRdb keeps in-frame clones, though not all of them. The sample lists 150,000 or so clones, 90% occurring once. Whole-study findings and limits: Of spike-specific TCRs, nearly half reportedly target regions left unmutated in variants. Females made up more of the donors, who were largely white British, and clonal diversity may have come out too low. A rise in Spike-specific TCR breadth and depth followed two AZD1222 doses. Among vaccine-associated CD4 TCRs, coverage spanned spike, with dominance at 160-218 and 743-854.

Trimming took 2 bases from V and 4 from J; bases not matched to a gene: 10. Germline values: CDR1 GTSNPN, CDR2 SVGIG (reference sequence). This CDR3 contains 17 residues. As concerns this clone: Its target is not known.

The sample consisted of peripheral blood, taken 28 days after the second AZD1222 dose. This sequence originates from an adult who received the AZD1222 COVID-19 vaccine. This chain links TRBV30 with TRBJ1-5, with 11 bases fitting TRBD1. The CDR3 sequence: CAWSPSPGQGANQPQHF. CDR3 DNA: TGTGCCTGGAGTCCTTCTCCTGGACAGGGGGCGAATCAGCCCCAGCATTTT. Together with reference TRBV30 and TRBJ1-5, the CDR3 gives the full variable domain: SQTIHQWPATLVQPVGSPLSLECTVEGTSNPNLYWYRQAAGRGLQLLFYSVGIGQISSEVPQNLSASRPQDRQFILSSKKLLLSDSGFYLCAWSPSPGQGANQPQHFGDGTRLSIL.